The 23 T cell receptor beta chains reported below all come from one sample, sequenced in a study of blood T cell repertoires in COVID-19. Some clones are missing from TCRdb's copy, which holds only in-frame ones; the method was immunoSEQ multiplex PCR. This sample has roughly 290,000 clones, with around nine tenths found just once. Sequenced input: PBMCs or T cells enriched from blood (not recorded which). The receptors stem from a woman aged 40 to 49 who had recovered from COVID-19.

The chain links TRBV6-6 to TRBJ2-7, with D perhaps TRBD1 (5 bases). Germline lookup yields CDR1 MNHNY and CDR2 SVGAGI (reference sequence). Between the trimmed V and J ends, which lost 4 bases and 0 bases, there was a span of 13 bases. The CDR3 runs to 15 residues. DNA of the CDR3: TGTGCCAGCAGTTCCCACGACAGTGCCTCCTACGAGCAGTACTTC. Its protein is CASSSHDSASYEQYF.

This chain connects TRBV6-5 to TRBJ2-7; 8 nucleotides match TRBD2. J was trimmed by 3 bases and V by 7 bases; bases with no gene match: 8. Germline CDR1 is MNHEY and CDR2 is SVGAGI. The CDR3 has 14 residues. The DNA of the CDR3 is TGTGCCAGCATATACTACGGGGGGGACTACGAGCAGTACTTC. Amino acid sequence: CASIYYGGDYEQYF.

The chain has TRBV7-8 and TRBJ1-1; 7 bases map to TRBD1. J gave up 5 bases and V 2 bases, and 11 bases lay outside the gene matches. Germline assignment: CDR1 SGHVS and CDR2 FQNEAQ. This CDR3 contains 16 residues. The CDR3 DNA sequence: TGTGCCAGCAGCTTAAAATTGGCAGGGGGGTTGACTGAAGCTTTCTTT. This gives the protein CASSLKLAGGLTEAFF.

CDR3 sequence reads: CASSQDRTNSPLHF. CDR3 DNA sequence: TGTGCCAGCTCTCAGGACAGAACTAATTCACCCCTCCACTTT. This chain uses TRBV18 with TRBJ1-6, with D perhaps matching TRBD1 (6 bases). CDR3 length equals 14 residues. The V gene lost 6 bases and the J gene lost 6 bases, with 12 bases spanning the gap. CDR1 is KGHSH, CDR2 LQKENI, per germline.

The rearrangement links TRBV28 to TRBJ1-1; TRBD1 matches 7 bases. After removal of 6 bases from V and 1 base from J, the junction contained 11 bases not matched to a gene. Per the germline V gene, CDR1 is MDHEN and CDR2 is SYDVKM. The CDR3 has 16 residues. In DNA form, the CDR3 reads TGTGCCAGCAGCCTCCGGGACAGCCAGAAGAACACTGAAGCTTTCTTT. Translated, it gives CASSLRDSQKNTEAFF.

This chain uses TRBV18 with TRBJ2-1; 7 bases line up with TRBD2. Germline CDR1 is KGHSH and CDR2 is LQKENI. CDR3 length: 15 amino acids. The junction had 8 bases not matched to a gene; V was cut back by 0 bases and J by 9 bases. The CDR3 DNA sequence: TGTGCCAGCTCACCACCGCGCGGGAGAAACAGTGAGCAGTTCTTC. This translates into CASSPPRGRNSEQFF. The variable domain in full, with the rest retrieved from reference TRBV18 and TRBJ2-1, is NAGVMQNPRHLVRRRGQEARLRCSPMKGHSHVYWYRQLPEEGLKFMVYLQKENIIDESGMPKERFSAEFPKEGPSILRIQQVVRGDSAAYFCASSPPRGRNSEQFFGPGTRLTVL.

The chain has TRBV5-1 and TRBJ2-7, with 8 bases lining up with TRBD2. The CDR3 loop spans 15 amino acids. The trim removed 3 bases at V and 4 bases at J, leaving 9 bases unmatched. Germline CDR1 and CDR2: SGHRS and YFSETQ. CDR3 protein: CASSSEPGGPYEQYF. In DNA form, the CDR3 reads TGCGCCAGCAGCTCCGAACCGGGAGGGCCGTACGAGCAGTACTTC.

This clone was seen many times. The gene calls are TRBV14 and TRBJ2-1; D is unclear. V was shortened by 0 bases and J by 8 bases, with 8 bases between the two germline ends. The CDR3 is 13 residues long. Germline lookup yields CDR1 SGHDN and CDR2 FVKESK. CDR3 sequence: CASSQEVGDEQFF. CDR3 DNA sequence: TGTGCCAGCAGCCAAGAAGTGGGCGATGAGCAGTTCTTC.

V and J are TRBV6-2 or TRBV6-3 and TRBJ2-7, with D perhaps matching TRBD2 (6 bases). This CDR3 is 17 amino acids long. Deletions cut 2 bases from V and 4 bases from J, with 21 bases between. The V gene's germline CDR1 is MNHEY and CDR2 SVGEGT. The CDR3 DNA sequence: TGTGCCAGCAGTTACCATCTCCCGGGACTTCTTACATACGAGCAGTACTTC. This codes for CASSYHLPGLLTYEQYF.

The chain links TRBV7-9 to TRBJ2-4, with D possibly TRBD2 on 6 matching bases. The germline V gene has CDR1 SEHNR and CDR2 FQNEAQ (reference sequence). V lost 3 bases to trimming and J lost 4 bases, with 10 bases between them. The CDR3 covers 14 residues. The chain's CDR3 is CASSLGGGKNIQYF. The CDR3 bases are TGTGCCAGCAGCTTGGGGGGAGGAAAAAACATTCAGTACTTC.

The CDR3 is CATSRDRRQLQAYEQYF. The DNA of the CDR3 is TGTGCCACCAGCAGAGACCGACGACAGTTACAAGCCTACGAGCAGTACTTC. This rearrangement joins TRBV15 to TRBJ2-7; TRBD1 is a possible D gene (5 bases). Trimming pared 0 bases from V and 2 bases from J, leaving 17 bases between. The CDR3 loop spans 17 amino acids. Germline V CDR1 and CDR2: LNHNV, YYDKDF (reference sequence).

The chain recombines TRBV27 with TRBJ2-1, with 10 bases that match TRBD2. CDR3 length equals 16 residues. In germline, CDR1 is MNHEY, CDR2 SMNVEV (reference sequence). The junction had 10 bases not matched to a gene; V was cut back by 5 bases and J by 6 bases. CDR3 region: CASSRPGLANRNEQFF. The CDR3, as DNA: TGTGCCAGCAGTCGACCGGGACTAGCGAATCGCAATGAGCAGTTCTTC.

The chain uses TRBV5-1 and TRBJ1-4, with a weak D call TRBD1 (5 bases). From germline, CDR1 is SGHRS and CDR2 YFSETQ. The CDR3 runs 14 residues. V lost 2 bases, J lost 6 bases, and 11 bases lay in between. The CDR3 sequence is CASSFGGGDEKLFF. Written as DNA, the CDR3 is TGCGCCAGCAGCTTCGGTGGAGGGGATGAAAAACTGTTTTTT.

This clone showed up just a few times. V is TRBV19 and J is TRBJ2-1, with 14 bases identical to TRBD2. The CDR3 loop spans 17 amino acids. Germline lookup yields CDR1 LNHDA and CDR2 SQIVND (reference sequence). V was clipped by 8 bases and J by 7 bases; unmatched bases: 13. The CDR3 here is CASAQRLAGGRANEQFF. The CDR3 DNA is TGTGCCAGTGCTCAACGACTAGCGGGAGGGCGGGCAAATGAGCAGTTCTTC.

J is TRBJ2-1 and V is TRBV6-4; D gene ambiguous. V shed 3 bases and J shed 8 bases, with 11 bases lying between them. CDR1 is MRHNA and CDR2 is SNTAGT in the germline V gene. The length of the CDR3 is 13 residues. This chain's CDR3 is CASSESHGDEQFF. Here the CDR3 DNA reads TGTGCCAGCAGTGAATCCCACGGTGATGAGCAGTTCTTC.

On this clone: The same CDR3 also results from other DNA sequences found in this sample. The chain recombines TRBV28 with TRBJ1-5; D is ambiguous. V was shortened by 5 bases and J by 0 bases, with 8 bases between the two germline ends. CDR1 and CDR2 (germline): MDHEN, SYDVKM. This CDR3 region has 14 residues. CDR3 DNA: TGTGCCAGCAGTCCCGTTAATAGCAATCAGCCCCAGCATTTT. As protein: CASSPVNSNQPQHF.

This chain links TRBV24-1 with TRBJ2-1, with D possibly matching TRBD2 (5 bases). The CDR3 consists of 15 residues. CDR1 and CDR2 (germline): KGHDR, SFDVKD. Trimming shortened V by 3 bases and J by 4 bases, and 12 bases separated the two germline ends. The CDR3 loop reads CATSDSGTGYNEQFF. The CDR3, as DNA: TGTGCCACCAGTGATAGCGGTACTGGGTACAATGAGCAGTTCTTC.

This chain connects TRBV18 to TRBJ1-2; possible D gene TRBD1, 5 bases. This CDR3 comprises 16 residues. The V gene lost 0 bases and the J gene lost 4 bases, with 15 bases spanning the gap. Germline CDR1 reads KGHSH; CDR2 reads LQKENI. The CDR3 nucleotides are TGTGCCAGCTCACCACCGTCTAGTGCGGGGACCTATGGCTACACCTTC. It yields the protein CASSPPSSAGTYGYTF.

The V call is TRBV10-1, the J call TRBJ2-2; D not resolved. CDR1 and CDR2 from the germline V gene are WNHNN and SYGVQD (reference sequence). The CDR3 is 13 residues long. Trimming removed 5 bases from V and 5 bases from J, with 9 bases in between. The CDR3 DNA is TGCGCCAGCAGTAAGGCGAGGACCGGGGAGCTGTTTTTT. Amino acids: CASSKARTGELFF.

This rearrangement joins TRBV28 to TRBJ1-4; 7 bases align to TRBD1. V trimming: 5 bases; J trimming: 6 bases; junction bases outside the gene matches: 6. The germline gives CDR1 MDHEN, CDR2 SYDVKM. This CDR3 contains 14 residues. The CDR3 protein is CASSEYGTDEKLFF. Written as DNA, the CDR3 is TGTGCCAGCAGTGAATACGGGACAGATGAAAAACTGTTTTTT.

V gene TRBV28 combines with J gene TRBJ1-4; perhaps TRBD1 as D (6 bases). The V end lost 6 bases, the J end lost 8 bases, and 16 bases lay between the germline ends. This CDR3 contains 14 residues. The germline gives CDR1 MDHEN, CDR2 SYDVKM. CDR3 nucleotides: TGTGCCAGCAGCCAACAGGGCTTGCGAGAAAAACTGTTTTTT. As protein: CASSQQGLREKLFF.

The CDR3 region is CASSLLAGRGDEQFF. CDR3 coding DNA: TGTGCCAGCAGCCTCCTAGCGGGGAGGGGGGATGAGCAGTTCTTC. The chain joins TRBV7-3 to TRBJ2-1, with TRBD2 matching over 9 bases. Germline V gives CDR1 SGHTA, CDR2 FQGTGA. The V gene end was trimmed by 5 bases and the J gene end by 8 bases; junction bases not matched to a gene: 10. This CDR3 spans 15 amino acids.

The chain couples TRBV4-1 to TRBJ2-3; tentative D call: TRBD2 (5 bases). V lost 4 bases and J lost 5, with 13 bases in between. The CDR3 is made up of 14 amino acids. Germline V gene lookup returns CDR1 MGHRA and CDR2 YSYEKL. DNA of the CDR3: TGCGCCAGCAGCCCACCGGGCGGAGGAGATACGCAGTATTTT. It codes for CASSPPGGGDTQYF.